This note documents a single T cell receptor beta chain sequence. What it recognizes is unknown. The sample originates from a study of T cells after posttransplantation cyclophosphamide. Study results and limitations: After PTCy, TRB diversity resembled that of CNI/methotrexate controls. Skin or GI-infiltrating T cells shared few TRB sequences with blood. Later post-transplant blood repertoires were often dominated by donor CD8+ memory clones.

Peripheral blood was collected from the related graft donor on the marrow donation day. This table comes from immunoSEQ multiplex PCR, and its TCRdb copy is limited to in-frame clones, with some not included. The sample carries tens of thousands of clones, approximately 73% recorded once. The TCR originated in a woman aged 55-70 years in good health, CMV-negative, and a related stem cell transplant donor. Sequenced input: memory CD4+ T cells sorted from PBMCs.

The CDR3 region is CASSARGLDNQPQHF. The DNA of the CDR3 is TGTGCCAGTAGTGCGAGGGGACTCGACAATCAGCCCCAGCATTTT. The V call is TRBV19, the J call TRBJ1-5, with a weak D call TRBD1 (5 bases). Germline V gene sequence: CDR1 LNHDA, CDR2 SQIVND (reference sequence). The germline V and J ends were trimmed by 5 bases and 3 bases, with 14 bases remaining between them. CDR3 length: 15 residues. The whole variable domain, filled in from reference TRBV19 and TRBJ1-5, reads DGGITQSPKYLFRKEGQNVTLSCEQNLNHDAMYWYRQDPGQGLRLIYYSQIVNDFQKGDIAEGYSVSREKKESFPLTVTSAQKNPTAFYLCASSARGLDNQPQHFGDGTRLSIL.